This entry lists 30 T cell receptor beta chains sequenced from one sample in a study of long-term antiretroviral therapy in people with HIV. Survey level was the resolution at which the v3.0 immunoSEQ assay ran. Produced via immunoSEQ multiplex PCR; TCRdb's table is partial and in-frame only. This table has about 50,000 clones, around 84% appearing once. The starting material was unsorted PBMCs, obtained 0.8 years after starting antiretroviral therapy. The receptor set was obtained from a woman younger than 35 with HIV.

This clone was counted a single time. The V gene is TRBV6-4, the J gene TRBJ2-1, with 10 bases identical to TRBD1. V shed 5 bases, J shed 10 bases, and the junction held 11 bases outside the gene matches. CDR3 length equals 15 residues. Germline CDR1 and CDR2: MRHNA and SNTAGT. In nucleotides, the CDR3 is TGTGCCAGCAGTTTACGCAGGGGACAGGGGTCGGAGCAGTTCTTC. Its translation is CASSLRRGQGSEQFF.

The rearrangement uses TRBV6-1 and TRBJ1-5, with a weak D call TRBD1 (6 bases). Germline V gene lookup returns CDR1 MNHNS and CDR2 SASEGT. V gave up 6 bases and J gave up 0 bases, with 12 bases separating them. The CDR3 is made up of 15 amino acids. The CDR3 sequence is CASRDRGLSNQPQHF. The DNA for the CDR3 is TGTGCCAGCAGGGATCGGGGGCTTAGCAATCAGCCCCAGCATTTT.

The rearrangement joins TRBV11-2 to TRBJ1-2; D not certain. Trimming left V 2 bases short and J 8 bases short, with 9 bases between. The CDR3 covers 12 residues. The germline gives CDR1 SGHAT, CDR2 FQNNGV. The CDR3 is CASSLRARGYTF. The CDR3 bases are TGTGCCAGCAGCTTACGAGCGAGGGGCTACACCTTC. Based on the CDR3 plus reference TRBV11-2 and TRBJ1-2, the full variable domain is EAGVAQSPRYKIIEKRQSVAFWCNPISGHATLYWYQQILGQGPKLLIQFQNNGVVDDSQLPKDRFSAERLKGVDSTLKIQPAKLEDSAVYLCASSLRARGYTFGSGTRLTVV.

Written as DNA, the CDR3 is TGTGCCAGCAGCTTAGCGCGCCCTGGGGCGGGGGCGCAATCCTATGGCTACACCTTC. It encodes CASSLARPGAGAQSYGYTF. This rearrangement joins TRBV7-2 to TRBJ1-2; TRBD1 is a possible D gene (6 bases). V was cut by 0 bases and J by 4 bases, with 24 bases left in between. Germline CDR1 reads SGHTA; CDR2 reads FQGNSA. The CDR3 runs 19 residues.

The chain recombines TRBV7-3 with TRBJ2-2; possibly TRBD1 for D (5 bases). Trimming took off 5 bases at V and 0 bases at J, with 10 bases between the two ends. Germline lookup yields CDR1 SGHTA and CDR2 FQGTGA. CDR3 length: 15 amino acids. CDR3 sequence (DNA): TGTGCCAGCAGCCCGACAGCCGCGAACACCGGGGAGCTGTTTTTT. Translation: CASSPTAANTGELFF. Variable domain in full (rest from reference TRBV7-3 and TRBJ2-2): GAGVSQTPSNKVTEKGKYVELRCDPISGHTALYWYRQSLGQGPEFLIYFQGTGAADDSGLPNDRFFAVRPEGSVSTLKIQRTERGDSAVYLCASSPTAANTGELFFGEGSRLTVL.

The chain recombines TRBV10-3 with TRBJ2-7, with D possibly being TRBD2 (5 bases). Trimming removed 3 bases at V and 5 bases at J, with 11 bases between. Per the germline V gene, CDR1 is ENHRY and CDR2 is SYGVKD. The length of the CDR3 is 13 residues. CDR3 region: CAISENTRNEQYF. CDR3 bases: TGTGCCATCAGTGAAAATACTAGGAACGAGCAGTACTTC.

The V call is TRBV2, the J call TRBJ2-3; 13 bases are shared with TRBD2. CDR1 is SNHLY, CDR2 FYNNEI, per germline. J lost 6 bases, V lost 5 bases, and 5 bases had no gene match. This CDR3 contains 15 residues. CDR3 DNA sequence: TGTGCCAGCAGTCCGGGACTAGCGGGATCGGATACGCAGTATTTT. Residues: CASSPGLAGSDTQYF.

This clone came up once. The V gene is TRBV15, the J gene TRBJ2-7; D perhaps matches TRBD1 (5 bases). Trimming left V 8 bases short and J 3 bases short, with 14 bases between. The germline V gene encodes CDR1 LNHNV and CDR2 YYDKDF (reference sequence). The CDR3 loop spans 13 amino acids. The CDR3 region is CATAEGAFYEQYF. In DNA form, the CDR3 reads TGTGCCACCGCGGAAGGGGCCTTCTACGAGCAGTACTTC.

This chain joins TRBV9 and TRBJ2-1, with TRBD1 as a possible D gene (6 bases). V lost 4 bases and J 4 bases, leaving 12 bases between the germline ends. CDR1 is SGDLS and CDR2 is YYNGEE in the germline V gene. The CDR3 length is 14 residues. In DNA, the CDR3 is TGTGCCAGCAGCTCAGGACAGTCATACAATGAGCAGTTCTTC. Encoded protein: CASSSGQSYNEQFF.

This clone was recorded only once. The chain employs TRBV6-6 and TRBJ1-1; no clear D gene. In germline, CDR1 is MNHNY, CDR2 SVGAGI (reference sequence). The ends were cut back, 2 bases at V and 0 bases at J, with 7 bases in the middle. CDR3 length: 14 residues. CDR3 residues: CASSYKVLNTEAFF. The CDR3 DNA is TGTGCCAGCAGTTACAAGGTGTTGAACACTGAAGCTTTCTTT.

CDR3 residues: CASSLFGWTENIQYF. CDR3 nucleotide sequence: TGTGCCAGCAGTTTATTCGGTTGGACGGAAAACATTCAGTACTTC. The V and J genes are TRBV27 and TRBJ2-4, with D unresolved. The V and J ends lost 1 base and 5 bases respectively, with 12 bases between them. The V gene's germline CDR1 is MNHEY and CDR2 SMNVEV (reference sequence). CDR3 size: 15 residues.

The chain combines TRBV28 with TRBJ1-1; TRBD1 is a possible D gene (5 bases). This CDR3 is built from 14 residues. V lost 4 bases and J 1 base, leaving 10 bases between the germline ends. The V gene's germline CDR1 is MDHEN and CDR2 SYDVKM. The CDR3 region has the DNA TGTGCCAGCAGTTCCACGGGGGGGAACACTGAAGCTTTCTTT. Translation gives CASSSTGGNTEAFF.

The chain couples TRBV9 to TRBJ2-1; 8 bases align to TRBD1. The CDR3 is 13 residues long. V was pared by 3 bases and J by 7 bases, with 3 bases of the junction left unmatched. Germline loops: CDR1 SGDLS, CDR2 YYNGEE. CDR3 residues: CASSGRQGNEQFF. DNA of the CDR3: TGTGCCAGCAGCGGTCGACAGGGGAATGAGCAGTTCTTC.

This clone came up once. The genes are TRBV11-2 and TRBJ2-7, with D unclear. The CDR3 extends over 14 amino acids. Germline CDR1 is SGHAT and CDR2 is FQNNGV. V lost 3 bases to trimming and J lost 0 bases, with 9 bases between them. The CDR3 spells CASSLRLLSYEQYF. In nucleotides, the CDR3 is TGTGCCAGCAGCTTGAGGCTCCTCTCCTACGAGCAGTACTTC.

The rearrangement joins TRBV21-1 to TRBJ1-5; the table's TRBD1 call for D was not verified on the DNA. TRBV21-1 is a pseudogene. This CDR3 has 16 residues. The CDR3 protein is CASSKVHGHSNQPQHF. The CDR3 DNA is TGTGCCAGCAGCAAAGTTCATGGACATAGCAATCAGCCCCAGCATTTT.

The rearrangement links TRBV4-1 to TRBJ1-1; no firm D call. The CDR3 loop spans 16 amino acids. Germline CDR1 reads MGHRA; CDR2 reads YSYEKL. V lost 0 bases to trimming and J lost 0 bases, with 11 bases between them. The CDR3 bases are TGCGCCAGCAGCCAAGATCGTGACGATATGAACACTGAAGCTTTCTTT. Its protein is CASSQDRDDMNTEAFF.

This rearrangement joins TRBV7-2 to TRBJ2-2; D possibly corresponds to TRBD1 (5 bases). The CDR3 contains 15 residues. Trimming pared 4 bases from V and 0 bases from J, leaving 9 bases between. Germline lookup yields CDR1 SGHTA and CDR2 FQGNSA. For the CDR3, the DNA is TGTGCCAGCAGCTCCGGACAAACGAACACCGGGGAGCTGTTTTTT. It codes for CASSSGQTNTGELFF. Variable domain in full (rest from reference TRBV7-2 and TRBJ2-2): GAGVSQSPSNKVTEKGKDVELRCDPISGHTALYWYRQSLGQGLEFLIYFQGNSAPDKSGLPSDRFSAERTGGSVSTLTIQRTQQEDSAVYLCASSSGQTNTGELFFGEGSRLTVL.

The chain joins TRBV19 to TRBJ2-7; tentative D call: TRBD1 (6 bases). Germline V gene data show CDR1 as LNHDA and CDR2 as SQIVND (reference sequence). Trimming pared 3 bases from V and 0 bases from J, leaving 12 bases between. This CDR3 has 15 amino acids. The CDR3 here is CASSIRGPSSYEQYF. In DNA form, the CDR3 reads TGTGCCAGTAGTATCAGGGGCCCAAGCTCCTACGAGCAGTACTTC.

V and J are TRBV7-3 and TRBJ2-7; a possible D gene is TRBD2 (6 bases). Trimming stripped 4 bases from V and 0 bases from J, with 16 bases between. From germline, CDR1 is SGHTA and CDR2 FQGTGA. The CDR3 covers 16 residues. CDR3 sequence: CASSSLGGPFSYEQYF. In DNA, the CDR3 is TGTGCCAGCAGCTCCCTGGGAGGTCCATTCTCCTACGAGCAGTACTTC.

As regards this clone: Relative to the germline gene, one junction end is altered; a read error may explain this. J is TRBJ2-5 and V is TRBV7-9; the D call may be TRBD1 or TRBD2 (6 bases each). The germline V gene encodes CDR1 SEHNR and CDR2 FQNEAQ (reference sequence). The CDR3 is 12 amino acids. The CDR3: CASSLTFGGFDF. The CDR3 DNA reads as TGTGCCAGCAGCTTAACCTTCGGGGGCTTCGACTTC.

CDR3 coding DNA: TGTGCCAGCAGCGTAGCGACAGGGGGCGACCATGGCTACACCTTC. It is translated as CASSVATGGDHGYTF. The chain carries TRBV9 and TRBJ1-2; 10 bases fit TRBD1. The CDR3 runs to 15 residues. Per germline, CDR1 SGDLS and CDR2 YYNGEE. V gave up 0 bases and J gave up 6 bases; unmatched junction bases: 5.

V and J are TRBV5-4 and TRBJ2-1; D ambiguous. The CDR3 contains 13 residues. Germline assignment: CDR1 SGHNT and CDR2 YYREEE (reference sequence). The ends were cut back, 4 bases at V and 5 bases at J, with 10 bases in the middle. The CDR3 nucleotides are TGTGCCAGCAGCAGCGAGAACAACAATGAGCAGTTCTTC. This sequence encodes CASSSENNNEQFF.

The chain recombines TRBV19 with TRBJ1-1, with a possible D match to TRBD1 (5 bases). V dropped 11 bases and J dropped 2 bases, with 18 bases sitting between them. The germline V gene encodes CDR1 LNHDA and CDR2 SQIVND (reference sequence). The CDR3 consists of 14 residues. CDR3 in DNA: TGTGCCGTCGAACAAGCAAGGGGAAACACTGAAGCTTTCTTT. It is translated as CAVEQARGNTEAFF.

Here the CDR3 DNA reads TGTGCCAGCAGTTACTCGATAACTAGTAGCTACGAGCAGTACTTC. Protein sequence: CASSYSITSSYEQYF. This chain uses TRBV6-6 with TRBJ2-7; D possibly corresponds to TRBD2 (5 bases). The CDR3 contains 15 residues. Germline V gene data show CDR1 as MNHNY and CDR2 as SVGAGI (reference sequence). Trimming removed 0 bases from V and 3 bases from J, with 12 bases in between.

The chain links TRBV11-3 to TRBJ2-3; 15 positions match TRBD2. Trimming at V came to 5 bases and at J to 4 bases, leaving 13 bases not matched to a gene. The germline V gene encodes CDR1 SGHNT and CDR2 YENEEA. This CDR3 comprises 19 residues. DNA of the CDR3: TGTGCCAGCAGCCCTGGACTAGCGGGAGGGATGAGGGGCGCAGATACGCAGTATTTT. Translating it yields CASSPGLAGGMRGADTQYF.

J is TRBJ2-7 and V is TRBV6-1, with D perhaps TRBD2 (7 bases). With 8 bases removed from V and 7 bases from J, the gap between germline ends came to 18 bases. Germline-derived CDR1 and CDR2 are MNHNS and SASEGT. The CDR3 totals 13 residues. The CDR3 here is CASFGGGLREQYF. The CDR3 DNA is TGTGCCAGCTTTGGGGGGGGGCTACGAGAGCAGTACTTC.

J is TRBJ1-2 and V is TRBV28; TRBD1 matches 7 bases. V lost 4 bases to trimming and J lost 3 bases; unmatched junction nucleotides: 8. This CDR3 has 15 residues. Germline values: CDR1 MDHEN, CDR2 SYDVKM. CDR3 bases: TGTGCCAGCAGTTCCCCGACAGGGTATCACTATGGCTACACCTTC. This encodes CASSSPTGYHYGYTF.

This clone was recorded only once. The rearrangement uses TRBV4-3 and TRBJ2-7; D may be TRBD2 (5 bases). V was trimmed by 0 bases and J by 0 bases, leaving 18 bases between them. Germline V CDR1 and CDR2: LGHNA, YSLEER. The CDR3 is 18 residues long. The CDR3 loop reads CASSQDQSLSGLSYEQYF. CDR3 in DNA: TGCGCCAGCAGCCAAGATCAATCACTGAGCGGACTCTCCTACGAGCAGTACTTC.

The chain recombines TRBV5-1 with TRBJ1-2; 8 nucleotides agree with TRBD1. The CDR3 contains 14 residues. Germline V gene sequence: CDR1 SGHRS, CDR2 YFSETQ. The V gene end was trimmed by 0 bases and the J gene end by 5 bases; junction bases not matched to a gene: 3. The CDR3 region has the DNA TGCGCCAGCAGCTTGGGGCAGGGGGCTTATGGCTACACCTTC. This gives the protein CASSLGQGAYGYTF.

Worth noting for this clone: A junction end diverges from the germline sequence, so it may reflect a read error. The rearrangement joins TRBV28 to TRBJ2-7, with D perhaps matching TRBD1 (5 bases). Germline V lookup: CDR1 MDHEN, CDR2 SYDVKM. This CDR3 spans 15 amino acids. Here the CDR3 DNA reads TGTGCCAGCAGTTCACTAACAGGATATCCTACGAGCATGGACTTC. This sequence encodes CASSSLTGYPTSMDF.